One and the same sample provided the 3 T cell receptor beta chains below, sequenced in a study of shared clonotypes between healthy human individuals. Clones were sequenced by immunoSEQ multiplex PCR, and TCRdb holds only the in-frame ones, with some missing. The sample consists of 1,500,000 or so clones, approximately 98.5% of them appearing once. Specimen: naive CD4+ T cells sorted from blood. Subset specified: CD45RA+ positively selected. The receptors were sampled from a man aged 25 to 40 in good health.

The chain links TRBV11-3 to TRBJ1-1; 12 bases are a match to TRBD1. CDR3 length: 16 amino acids. The trim removed 4 bases at V and 5 bases at J, leaving 8 bases unmatched. Germline V gene lookup returns CDR1 SGHNT and CDR2 YENEEA. CDR3 coding DNA: TGTGCCAGCAGCTCGTTGGGACAGGGGGCGCGGACTGAAGCTTTCTTT. The encoded protein is CASSSLGQGARTEAFF.

This rearrangement joins TRBV13 to TRBJ1-5, with 8 bases lining up with TRBD1. CDR3 length: 19 residues. CDR1 and CDR2 from the germline V gene are PRHDT and FYEKMQ (reference sequence). V trimming: 4 bases; J trimming: 0 bases; junction bases outside the gene matches: 14. The CDR3 bases are TGTGCCAGCAGCTATACCCGGGACAGGCGATGGTATAGCAATCAGCCCCAGCATTTT. Translated, it gives CASSYTRDRRWYSNQPQHF.

The V call is TRBV2, the J call TRBJ1-2, with D unresolved. V lost 8 bases and J 1 base, leaving 11 bases between the germline ends. The CDR3 consists of 13 residues. Germline V gene lookup returns CDR1 SNHLY and CDR2 FYNNEI. CDR3 loop: CASYEEINYGYTF. DNA of the CDR3: TGTGCCAGCTACGAGGAGATTAACTATGGCTACACCTTC.